This record covers a single T cell receptor beta chain. Under the authors' procedure: It was from reference gene primer amplification that nucleated cell counts were estimated. Clones were sequenced by immunoSEQ multiplex PCR, and TCRdb holds only the in-frame ones, with some missing. That table gives V, J and clone size, and the DNA gave D and trimming. This sample carries about 110,000 clones, around 90% of them seen once, and the ten largest clones take 2.4%. Per the germline V gene, CDR1 is MNHEY and CDR2 is SVGAGI. V lost 2 bases, J lost 14 bases, and 4 bases stayed unmatched. The CDR3 runs 12 residues. These data come from a study of blood T cell repertoires in COVID-19. Study at large: Material from acute and convalescent COVID-19 was sourced from the United States, Italy and Spain. T cells, B-cell-depleted T cells, or PBMCs supplied cDNA or gDNA.

J is TRBJ2-1 and V is TRBV6-5; 9 bases match TRBD1. The sample taken for sequencing was peripheral blood. This clonotype was obtained from a human donor in a cohort sampled during active COVID-19. CDR3 coding DNA: TGTGCCAGCAGTTACGGTCGGGACAGGGAGTTCTTC. Amino acids: CASSYGRDREFF.